This TCR beta chain is from a study of T cell repertoires in cytomegalovirus infection. Details on this clonotype: Its antigen remains unidentified.

General study findings and limits: In two of eight donors, the top clonotype was HLA-C-restricted CMV-specific. Carriers of CMV and the relevant HLA type were discriminated by public TCR beta frequency.

MiXCR was run by TCRdb on the reads, yielding one entry per CDR3 protein. The sample records 250,000 or so distinct CDR3 sequences, approximately 9.2% being singletons. This CDR3 has 17 amino acids. Germline V gene lookup returns CDR1 LGHNA and CDR2 YSLEER. V was clipped by 0 bases and J by 4 bases, with 17 bases between them. The genes are TRBV4-3 and TRBJ2-3; D possibly corresponds to TRBD2 (7 bases). The receptor was isolated from a human donor in good health (CMV status not recorded). Some clones in this sample may be carry-over from other donors' samples. Sequencing was done on a sample of PBMCs. This CDR3 reads CASSQDLGGGGADTQYF. CDR3 DNA sequence: TGCGCCAGCAGCCAAGATCTTGGAGGGGGGGGGGCAGATACGCAGTATTTT.